The following is a T cell receptor (beta chain) sequence with its context. Its antigen is still unknown. The CDR3 has 13 residues. Germline V gene lookup returns CDR1 SEHNR and CDR2 FQNEAQ (reference sequence). The V gene end was trimmed by 3 bases and the J gene end by 4 bases; junction bases not matched to a gene: 3. This entry is derived from a study of T cells in tuberculosis. The wider study: IGRA-negative adolescents, IGRA-positive adolescents with latent tuberculosis and adults with active tuberculosis formed this South African cohort.

Profiled with immunoSEQ multiplex PCR; TCRdb holds only in-frame clones, not every one. The repertoire holds roughly 32,000 clones, roughly 95% seen once, with 2% to 3% in the top ten. Study-wide findings and caveats: Active tuberculosis TCR-alpha repertoires lay closer to GMM-specific TCRs than IGRA-negative controls, suggesting clonal expansion. The TCR-beta difference was not significant; alpha differences partly reflected length. A GMM-specific repertoire classifier reached roughly 87% accuracy, AUROC 0.90.

The rearrangement joins TRBV7-9 to TRBJ2-7; 7 nucleotides agree with TRBD1. The sequenced sample was PBMCs. This receptor was identified in a donor aged 10-29 years with latent tuberculosis or without tuberculosis infection. The CDR3 DNA reads as TGTGCCAGCAGCTTTGGGACAGCTTACGAGCAGTACTTC. This encodes CASSFGTAYEQYF.